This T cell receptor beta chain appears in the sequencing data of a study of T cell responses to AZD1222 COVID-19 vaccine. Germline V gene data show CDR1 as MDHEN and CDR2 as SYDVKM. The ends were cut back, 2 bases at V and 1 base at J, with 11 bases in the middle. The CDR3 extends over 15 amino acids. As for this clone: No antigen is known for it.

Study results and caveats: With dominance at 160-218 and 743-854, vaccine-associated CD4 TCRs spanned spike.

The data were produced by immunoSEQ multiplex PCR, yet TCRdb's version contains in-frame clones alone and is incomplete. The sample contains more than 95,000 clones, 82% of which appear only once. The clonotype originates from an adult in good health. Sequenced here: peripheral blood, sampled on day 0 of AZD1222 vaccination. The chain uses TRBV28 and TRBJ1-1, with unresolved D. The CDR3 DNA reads TGTGCCAGCAGTTTAATGACGTCAGAGAACACTGAAGCTTTCTTT. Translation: CASSLMTSENTEAFF.